The 30 T cell receptor beta chains listed next were all sequenced from one sample in a study of Graves' ophthalmopathy and Graves' hyperthyroidism. For repertoire sequencing, the TCR beta CDR3 regions were amplified from RNA transcripts. First-round RT-PCR used HTBI primers; second-round multiplex PCR followed. In TCRdb, the multiplex PCR reads were re-called with MiXCR into one record per CDR3 protein. The table records more than 300,000 distinct CDR3 sequences, approximately 18% of them present only once. The sequenced sample was peripheral blood. The source of these receptors is an adult woman with stable Graves' hyperthyroidism.

This clonotype was picked up many times. This chain connects TRBV27 to TRBJ1-6; 7 bases line up with TRBD1. The J segment lost 8 bases and the V segment lost 5 bases, leaving 6 bases of the junction unmatched. The CDR3 is 14 residues long. Germline V lookup: CDR1 MNHEY, CDR2 SMNVEV (reference sequence). CDR3 sequence reads: CASSPLTGHSPLHF. The CDR3 nucleotides read TGTGCCAGCAGTCCGCTGACAGGGCATTCACCCCTCCACTTT.

The chain carries TRBV6-2 or TRBV6-3 and TRBJ1-1, with D unclear. Germline loops: CDR1 MNHEY, CDR2 SVGEGT. Trimming pared 6 bases from V and 10 bases from J, leaving 15 bases between. The CDR3 has 12 amino acids. In DNA, the CDR3 is TGTGCCAGCAGCACCATCGACCTCGGAGCTTTCTTT. Translation gives CASSTIDLGAFF.

This clonotype showed up many times. The V and J genes are TRBV6-2 or TRBV6-3 and TRBJ1-5; the D gene is possibly TRBD1 (5 bases). CDR1 and CDR2 (germline): MNHEY, SVGEGT. V was trimmed by 2 bases and J by 1 base, leaving 9 bases between them. The CDR3 length is 15 residues. CDR3 loop: CASSYLTESNQPQHF. The CDR3 coding sequence is TGTGCCAGCAGTTACCTGACAGAGAGCAATCAGCCCCAGCATTTT.

This clonotype was detected many times. The genes are TRBV20-1 and TRBJ1-6; D is possibly TRBD1 (6 bases). The length of the CDR3 is 16 residues. In germline, CDR1 is DFQATT, CDR2 SNEGSKA (reference sequence). V was cut by 0 bases and J by 5 bases, with 14 bases left in between. The CDR3 region has the DNA TGCAGTGCTAGAGATGTGTGGGCAGGGGATAATTCACCCCTCCACTTT. Translating gives CSARDVWAGDNSPLHF.

This clonotype was detected ten times or more. The rearrangement joins TRBV20-1 to TRBJ1-5, with a tentative D call TRBD1 (5 bases). With 1 base removed from V and 2 bases from J, the gap between germline ends came to 12 bases. The CDR3 has 15 amino acids. CDR1 and CDR2 from the germline V gene are DFQATT and SNEGSKA (reference sequence). The CDR3 region is CSARGARVGNQPQHF. The CDR3 bases are TGCAGTGCTAGAGGGGCCAGGGTTGGCAATCAGCCCCAGCATTTT.

This clonotype came up many times. The CDR3 nucleotides read TGTGCCAGCAGCCCAGGAAGGGACAGGGGGCTTGGGGCCAACGTCCTGACTTTC. Amino acids: CASSPGRDRGLGANVLTF. The gene calls are TRBV6-2 or TRBV6-3 and TRBJ2-6; TRBD1 matches 12 bases. This CDR3 spans 18 amino acids. Germline loops: CDR1 MNHEY, CDR2 SVGEGT. The V segment lost 6 bases and the J segment 3 bases; nucleotides outside the gene matches: 9.

The V call is TRBV6-5, the J call TRBJ2-7; no definite D call. Trimming took off 8 bases at V and 5 bases at J, with 16 bases between the two ends. From germline, CDR1 is MNHEY and CDR2 SVGAGI. There are 13 residues in the CDR3. The CDR3 sequence: CASRFSGHDEQYF. CDR3 nucleotides: TGTGCCAGCCGGTTCTCGGGCCACGACGAGCAGTACTTC.

This clonotype has at least ten counts. The gene calls are TRBV5-6 and TRBJ2-7, with 9 bases lining up with TRBD2. The V segment lost 4 bases and the J segment 4 bases; nucleotides outside the gene matches: 9. This CDR3 region has 15 residues. From germline, CDR1 is SGHDT and CDR2 YYEEEE. CDR3: CASSATSGRRYEQYF. The CDR3 region has the DNA TGTGCCAGCAGCGCCACAAGCGGGAGGAGGTACGAGCAGTACTTC.

This clonotype has ten or more counts. The chain uses TRBV6-5 and TRBJ1-5, with a weak D call TRBD1 (5 bases). The CDR3 sequence is 17 residues long. V was cut by 4 bases and J by 0 bases, with 16 bases left in between. Per the germline V gene, CDR1 is MNHEY and CDR2 is SVGAGI. CDR3 residues: CASSSLLQGDSNQPQHF. The CDR3 DNA reads TGTGCCAGCAGTTCCCTGCTTCAGGGAGATAGCAATCAGCCCCAGCATTTT.

Note on this clonotype: The CDR3 carries no conserved terminal phenylalanine or tryptophan, so it likely arises from a read error. No DNA is shown, since the ends of the CDR3 on it are uncertain; the CDR3 is the one TCRdb lists. The chain links TRBV6-5 to TRBJ1-1; TRBD1, the D gene given by the table, was not confirmed from the DNA. The CDR3 comprises 16 residues, both ends counted. Germline-derived CDR1 and CDR2 are MNHEY and SVGAGI. Here the CDR3 reads CASSYIAAGGGTEACV.

The chain uses TRBV5-1 and TRBJ2-5, with 7 bases aligning to TRBD2. V shed 2 bases, J shed 5 bases, and the junction held 6 bases outside the gene matches. Germline CDR1 reads SGHRS; CDR2 reads YFSETQ. This CDR3 region has 14 residues. Here the CDR3 reads CASSFTFGGETQYF. CDR3 DNA sequence: TGCGCCAGCAGCTTTACGTTCGGGGGGGAGACCCAGTACTTC.

In this sample, this clonotype turned up many times. This rearrangement joins TRBV28 to TRBJ2-5; D is possibly TRBD1 (5 bases). V dropped 5 bases and J dropped 1 base, with 14 bases sitting between them. Germline CDR1 and CDR2: MDHEN and SYDVKM. The CDR3 runs 15 residues. CDR3 nucleotides: TGTGCCAGCAGTCCCAGGGCTAGAACCCAAGAGACCCAGTACTTC. Translating it yields CASSPRARTQETQYF.

This clonotype was seen repeatedly, ten times or more. Written as DNA, the CDR3 is TGTGCCAGGGCCGGACAGGACCAAGAGACCCAGTACTTC. Translating it yields CARAGQDQETQYF. This chain uses TRBV28 with TRBJ2-5; the match to TRBD1 covers 7 bases. The CDR3 sequence is 13 residues long. Germline V gives CDR1 MDHEN, CDR2 SYDVKM. The V segment lost 9 bases and the J segment 0 bases; nucleotides outside the gene matches: 4.

The chain joins TRBV20-1 to TRBJ2-7; D perhaps matches TRBD2 (5 bases). With 1 base removed from V and 5 bases from J, the gap between germline ends came to 21 bases. CDR3 length: 16 amino acids. Germline loops: CDR1 DFQATT, CDR2 SNEGSKA (reference sequence). The CDR3 DNA reads as TGCAGTGCTAGAGCCGCTGACTGGACTCCCATGAACGAGCAGTACTTC. Amino acids: CSARAADWTPMNEQYF.

This clonotype was seen many times. The chain carries TRBV2 and TRBJ2-5; tentatively, D is TRBD2 (5 bases). Germline CDR1 and CDR2: SNHLY and FYNNEI. The CDR3 has 15 amino acids. V lost 5 bases and J 4 bases, leaving 17 bases between the germline ends. CDR3 sequence reads: CASSPDRSRGETQYF. In nucleotides, the CDR3 is TGTGCCAGCAGTCCCGACCGTAGCCGGGGAGAGACCCAGTACTTC.

This clonotype has a count of ten or more. V is TRBV29-1 and J is TRBJ2-7, with D unresolved. The CDR3 covers 13 residues. Germline assignment: CDR1 SQVTM and CDR2 ANQGSEA. V was pared by 0 bases and J by 5 bases, with 11 bases between. CDR3 sequence: CSVEEGSRNEQYF. The CDR3 nucleotides read TGCAGCGTTGAAGAAGGGTCTAGGAACGAGCAGTACTTC.

The chain couples TRBV7-9 to TRBJ2-3, with a weak D call TRBD1 (6 bases). The germline V and J ends were trimmed by 2 bases and 6 bases, with 12 bases remaining between them. CDR3 length: 14 amino acids. The germline V gene has CDR1 SEHNR and CDR2 FQNEAQ (reference sequence). The CDR3 bases are TGTGCCAGCAGCTTACACAGGGAAGGGGATACGCAGTATTTT. Translation: CASSLHREGDTQYF.

This clonotype was counted at least ten times. The DNA is left out, because the CDR3 cannot be placed on it with certainty; the CDR3 is given as TCRdb lists it. This sequence joins TRBV27 and TRBJ2-4; TRBD1 was called by the table and not checked on the DNA. CDR1 is MNHEY and CDR2 is SMNVEV in the germline V gene (reference sequence). The CDR3 sequence runs 16 residues, both termini included. The CDR3 loop is CASSFGFGAGGNIKYF.

V gene TRBV9 combines with J gene TRBJ2-7; D is perhaps TRBD2 (5 bases). Germline CDR1 is SGDLS and CDR2 is YYNGEE. Trimming removed 0 bases from V and 1 base from J, with 11 bases in between. The CDR3 sequence is 15 residues long. As DNA, the CDR3 is TGTGCCAGCAGCGTAGAGTCGGGATCGTCCTACGAGCAGTACTTC. Encoded protein: CASSVESGSSYEQYF. Full variable domain (rest looked up from reference TRBV9 and TRBJ2-7): DSGVTQTPKHLITATGQRVTLRCSPRSGDLSVYWYQQSLDQGLQFLIQYYNGEERAKGNILERFSAQQFPDLHSELNLSSLELGDSALYFCASSVESGSSYEQYFGPGTRLTVT.

This clonotype has ten or more counts. The V and J genes are TRBV5-1 and TRBJ1-2; no clear D gene. V gave up 0 bases and J gave up 5 bases, with 11 bases separating them. The CDR3 runs to 14 residues. Germline CDR1 is SGHRS and CDR2 is YFSETQ. This CDR3 reads CASSLGRVLYGYTF. The CDR3 nucleotides are TGCGCCAGCAGCTTGGGAAGGGTACTGTATGGCTACACCTTC.

This clonotype has a count of ten or more. The rearrangement links TRBV24-1 to TRBJ1-2; tentative D call: TRBD1 (6 bases). CDR3 length: 15 amino acids. CDR1 is KGHDR, CDR2 SFDVKD, per germline. V shed 5 bases and J shed 2 bases, with 14 bases lying between them. The CDR3 DNA sequence: TGTGCCACCAGTGGCCCTCACCAGGGGAACTATGGCTACACCTTC. Translation: CATSGPHQGNYGYTF.

This clonotype was seen repeatedly, ten times or more. This sequence joins TRBV18 and TRBJ2-7; no firm D call. The germline V gene has CDR1 KGHSH and CDR2 LQKENI. Trimming took off 5 bases at V and 7 bases at J, with 9 bases between the two ends. The CDR3 has 11 residues. This CDR3 is CASSYAEEQYF. CDR3 coding DNA: TGTGCCAGCTCATACGCCGAAGAGCAGTACTTC.

In this sample, this clonotype turned up a few times. The chain is built from TRBV6-5 and TRBJ2-2; D gene ambiguous. The germline V gene has CDR1 MNHEY and CDR2 SVGAGI. This CDR3 comprises 14 residues. The ends were cut back, 2 bases at V and 2 bases at J, with 6 bases in the middle. CDR3 region: CASSYQINTGELFF. For the CDR3, the DNA is TGTGCCAGCAGTTACCAAATAAACACCGGGGAGCTGTTTTTT.

This clonotype has at least ten counts. The V call is TRBV28, the J call TRBJ2-7, with D maybe TRBD2 (5 bases). Trimming stripped 5 bases from V and 3 bases from J, with 14 bases between. CDR3 length: 14 residues. The germline gives CDR1 MDHEN, CDR2 SYDVKM. CDR3: CASSPPAGFYEQYF. The CDR3 DNA follows: TGTGCCAGCAGTCCACCCGCGGGCTTCTACGAGCAGTACTTC.

The table lists this clonotype with many counts. CDR3 protein: CASSLVGGNQETQYF. The DNA for the CDR3 is TGTGCCAGCAGCTTAGTCGGCGGGAATCAAGAGACCCAGTACTTC. The genes are TRBV11-2 and TRBJ2-5; perhaps TRBD2 as D (6 bases). The V end was cut by 1 base, the J end by 2 bases, with 11 bases between. The CDR3 extends over 15 amino acids. Germline values: CDR1 SGHAT, CDR2 FQNNGV. The entire variable domain, with the rest obtained from reference TRBV11-2 and TRBJ2-5, is as follows: EAGVAQSPRYKIIEKRQSVAFWCNPISGHATLYWYQQILGQGPKLLIQFQNNGVVDDSQLPKDRFSAERLKGVDSTLKIQPAKLEDSAVYLCASSLVGGNQETQYFGPGTRLLVL.

This clonotype was seen many times. V is TRBV20-1 and J is TRBJ2-7; D possibly corresponds to TRBD1 (6 bases). The CDR3 is 15 amino acids. Germline V gene lookup returns CDR1 DFQATT and CDR2 SNEGSKA (reference sequence). The V and J ends lost 0 bases and 2 bases respectively, with 14 bases between them. CDR3 in amino acids: CSAREGQGYPYEQYF. The CDR3 DNA reads TGCAGTGCTAGAGAGGGGCAGGGGTATCCCTACGAGCAGTACTTC.

The sample holds many counts of this clonotype. The chain couples TRBV19 to TRBJ2-7, with TRBD2 matching 8 bases. The CDR3 consists of 16 residues. The junction had 7 bases not matched to a gene; V was cut back by 0 bases and J by 3 bases. The V gene's germline CDR1 is LNHDA and CDR2 SQIVND (reference sequence). The CDR3 region has the DNA TGTGCCAGTAGTATAGATACTAGCGGAGCACTCTACGAGCAGTACTTC. Its translation: CASSIDTSGALYEQYF.

This clonotype came up many times. The gene calls are TRBV20-1 and TRBJ2-5, with D perhaps TRBD1 or TRBD2 (5 bases each). The CDR3 contains 15 residues. V lost 4 bases, J lost 1 base, and 16 bases lay in between. Germline lookup yields CDR1 DFQATT and CDR2 SNEGSKA (reference sequence). The CDR3 region is CSANRDLGVQETQYF. In nucleotides, the CDR3 is TGCAGTGCTAACCGGGACCTCGGTGTCCAAGAGACCCAGTACTTC.

Many counts were recorded for this clonotype. The V call is TRBV19, the J call TRBJ1-1; weak D call: TRBD1 (5 bases). CDR1 LNHDA and CDR2 SQIVND come from the germline V gene (reference sequence). The CDR3 runs to 13 residues. The V and J ends lost 5 bases and 5 bases respectively, with 12 bases between them. The CDR3 DNA sequence: TGTGCCAGTAGTCCCCTTCGGGGGACTGAAGCTTTCTTT. Amino acid sequence: CASSPLRGTEAFF.

The V and J genes are TRBV12-3 or TRBV12-4 and TRBJ1-1, with D possibly TRBD1 on 6 matching bases. The V and J ends lost 6 bases and 1 base respectively, with 12 bases between them. The CDR3 is 14 amino acids. Here the CDR3 reads CASRRGVANTEAFF. The CDR3 nucleotides read TGTGCCAGCAGAAGGGGGGTGGCGAACACTGAAGCTTTCTTT.